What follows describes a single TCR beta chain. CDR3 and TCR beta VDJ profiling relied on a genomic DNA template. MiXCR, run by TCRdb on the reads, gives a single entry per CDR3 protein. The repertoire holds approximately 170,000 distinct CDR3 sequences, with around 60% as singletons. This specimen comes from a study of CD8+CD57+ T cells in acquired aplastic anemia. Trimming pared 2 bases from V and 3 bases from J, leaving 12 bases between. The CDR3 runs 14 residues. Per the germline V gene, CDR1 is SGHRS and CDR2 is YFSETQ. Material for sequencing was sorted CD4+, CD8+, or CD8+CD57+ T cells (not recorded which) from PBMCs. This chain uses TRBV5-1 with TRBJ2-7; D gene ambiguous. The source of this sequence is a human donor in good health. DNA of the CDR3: TGCGCCAGCAGCTTCTTTGGCACCAGCTACGAGCAGTACTTC. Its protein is CASSFFGTSYEQYF.